The T cell receptor (beta chain) described here comes from a study of CD8 T cells in Susac syndrome. The CDR3 is 14 residues long. The ends lost 6 bases at V and 2 bases at J; junction bases unmatched: 6. CDR1 SNHLY and CDR2 FYNNEI come from the germline V gene. The sequenced target, TCR beta, came from blood CD8+ and CD4+ T cells. With random hexamers, reverse transcription was performed on about 0.45 to 1 ug of RNA. A multiplex approach, immunoSEQ multiplex PCR, amplified TCR beta CDR3 across 54 Vbeta and 13 Jbeta. A single record per CDR3 protein comes from TCRdb applying MiXCR to the immunoSEQ multiplex PCR reads. The data contain 51,000 or so distinct CDR3 sequences, 93% of them seen just once; the ten biggest clones take up 0.5% to 0.6%.

The sample taken for sequencing was CD8+ T cells from PBMCs. The sequence was collected from a human donor in good health. J is TRBJ2-7 and V is TRBV2; TRBD1 matches 8 bases. In nucleotides, the CDR3 is TGTGCCAGCAGGGTTTCAGGGGGCGCCTACGAGCAGTACTTC. It encodes CASRVSGGAYEQYF.